These 28 T cell receptor beta chains share one sample of origin, sequenced in a study of cytomegalovirus exposure and HLA in healthy donors. The data were produced by immunoSEQ multiplex PCR, yet TCRdb's version contains in-frame clones alone and is incomplete. The repertoire holds about 110,000 clones, 90% to 96% seen once, with roughly 0.67% in the top ten. The specimen sequenced was PBMCs. These receptor sequences come from a woman between 18 and 29 years old in good health and CMV-seronegative.

The chain uses TRBV9 and TRBJ2-7, with D possibly matching TRBD1 (5 bases). This CDR3 is built from 14 residues. Germline CDR1 reads SGDLS; CDR2 reads YYNGEE. V gave up 2 bases and J gave up 0 bases, with 9 bases separating them. CDR3 protein: CASSVDSDSYEQYF. CDR3 nucleotides: TGTGCCAGCAGCGTCGACAGTGACTCCTACGAGCAGTACTTC.

The J gene is TRBJ1-4, the V gene TRBV6-6, with D possibly being TRBD1 (6 bases). CDR3 length: 13 amino acids. Germline CDR1 reads MNHNY; CDR2 reads SVGAGI (reference sequence). The germline V and J ends were trimmed by 7 bases and 7 bases, with 13 bases remaining between them. In DNA, the CDR3 is TGTGCCAGCAACCAGGACAGAATTGAAAAACTGTTTTTT. Encoded protein: CASNQDRIEKLFF.

The CDR3 DNA reads as TGCGCCAGCAGCCAAGTAGCGGGGACGCCCACAGATACGCAGTATTTT. Encoded protein: CASSQVAGTPTDTQYF. This chain links TRBV4-1 with TRBJ2-3; 8 bases agree with TRBD2. The CDR3 length is 16 residues. J lost 2 bases, V lost 1 base, and 5 bases had no gene match. The germline V gene has CDR1 MGHRA and CDR2 YSYEKL.

The rearrangement uses TRBV6-1 and TRBJ1-2, with 9 nucleotides matching TRBD1. Trimming removed 3 bases from V and 2 bases from J; junction bases left unmatched: 4. The CDR3 runs 15 residues. Germline loops: CDR1 MNHNS, CDR2 SASEGT. CDR3 residues: CASSEYGQGNYGYTF. The DNA of the CDR3 is TGTGCCAGCAGTGAGTACGGACAGGGGAACTATGGCTACACCTTC.

The chain carries TRBV28 and TRBJ2-3; D may be TRBD2 (6 bases). The V gene lost 8 bases and the J gene lost 0 bases, with 12 bases spanning the gap. The CDR3 sequence is 14 residues long. From germline, CDR1 is MDHEN and CDR2 SYDVKM. In DNA, the CDR3 is TGTGCCAGCCGTCTCCGGGGGAGCACAGATACGCAGTATTTT. Translation gives CASRLRGSTDTQYF.

The chain joins TRBV7-6 to TRBJ2-2; TRBD2 might be the D (6 bases). CDR3 length: 14 amino acids. Between the trimmed V and J ends, which lost 5 bases and 8 bases, there was a span of 15 bases. Germline V CDR1 and CDR2: SGHVS, FNYEAQ. The CDR3 loop is CASSQGPLAGELFF. CDR3 in DNA: TGTGCCAGCAGCCAAGGGCCTCTAGCGGGGGAGCTGTTTTTT.

The chain joins TRBV4-1 to TRBJ1-1; 7 bases match TRBD1. Germline-derived CDR1 and CDR2 are MGHRA and YSYEKL. Trimming took 4 bases from V and 3 from J; bases not matched to a gene: 11. The CDR3 spans 16 residues. The CDR3 here is CASSPGKGAMDTEAFF. Here the CDR3 DNA reads TGCGCCAGCAGCCCAGGTAAGGGGGCGATGGACACTGAAGCTTTCTTT.

The CDR3 DNA reads as TGTGCCAGCAGTTACACTCCCCGGGGGCAAGAGACCCAGTACTTC. Translated, it gives CASSYTPRGQETQYF. The chain is built from TRBV6-5 and TRBJ2-5; tentatively, D is TRBD2 (6 bases). Trimming stripped 2 bases from V and 2 bases from J, with 12 bases between. This CDR3 is 15 amino acids long. Per germline, CDR1 MNHEY and CDR2 SVGAGI.

The chain couples TRBV9 to TRBJ2-7; maybe TRBD1 (5 bases). With 0 bases removed from V and 3 bases from J, the gap between germline ends came to 10 bases. The CDR3 totals 14 residues. CDR1 and CDR2 from the germline V gene are SGDLS and YYNGEE. The CDR3 sequence: CASSVGAGIYEQYF. The CDR3 DNA sequence: TGTGCCAGCAGCGTAGGGGCAGGGATCTACGAGCAGTACTTC.

The chain links TRBV7-2 to TRBJ1-3; D is ambiguous. V was trimmed by 1 base and J by 3 bases, leaving 13 bases between them. CDR1 is SGHTA and CDR2 is FQGNSA in the germline V gene. This CDR3 has 16 residues. CDR3 region: CASSLGPVSDGNTIYF. In DNA form, the CDR3 reads TGTGCCAGCAGCTTAGGCCCGGTCTCCGATGGAAACACCATATATTTT.

The rearrangement joins TRBV4-1 to TRBJ2-7; 8 nucleotides line up with TRBD1. This CDR3 has 17 residues. The trim removed 3 bases at V and 2 bases at J, leaving 12 bases unmatched. The germline V gene has CDR1 MGHRA and CDR2 YSYEKL. The CDR3 DNA reads TGCGCCAGCAGCCACGATACCAGGGGGCGAGGGACCTACGAGCAGTACTTC. Its protein is CASSHDTRGRGTYEQYF.

This clone has only one observation. The chain links TRBV19 to TRBJ2-5; tentative D call: TRBD2 (6 bases). The CDR3 is made up of 12 amino acids. The germline V gene has CDR1 LNHDA and CDR2 SQIVND (reference sequence). Trimming pared 7 bases from V and 5 bases from J, leaving 11 bases between. Written as DNA, the CDR3 is TGTGCCAGTATGGGGGGTCATGAGACCCAGTACTTC. This translates into CASMGGHETQYF.

The chain combines TRBV5-5 with TRBJ2-1; 11 bases line up with TRBD1. The CDR3 spans 16 residues. Looked up from germline, CDR1 is SGHKS and CDR2 is YYEKEE (reference sequence). The V segment lost 4 bases and the J segment 8 bases; nucleotides outside the gene matches: 11. The CDR3 nucleotides read TGTGCCAGCAGCCCCTCACGGGACAGGGGGATGTATGAGCAGTTCTTC. Amino acid sequence: CASSPSRDRGMYEQFF.

V and J are TRBV5-1 and TRBJ1-1, with D hard to call. This CDR3 is 15 amino acids long. The germline V gene encodes CDR1 SGHRS and CDR2 YFSETQ. The V end lost 1 base, the J end lost 3 bases, and 13 bases lay between the germline ends. CDR3 loop: CASSLSPVGDTEAFF. In nucleotides, the CDR3 is TGCGCCAGCAGCTTGTCTCCAGTGGGAGACACTGAAGCTTTCTTT.

This chain links TRBV19 with TRBJ2-7; 9 nucleotides line up with TRBD2. The V gene's germline CDR1 is LNHDA and CDR2 SQIVND (reference sequence). The CDR3 is 14 residues long. V shed 3 bases, J shed 5 bases, and the junction held 5 bases outside the gene matches. CDR3 loop: CASSIRSSGDEQYF. The DNA for the CDR3 is TGTGCCAGTAGTATCCGATCTAGCGGGGACGAGCAGTACTTC. Full variable domain (missing parts from reference TRBV19 and TRBJ2-7): DGGITQSPKYLFRKEGQNVTLSCEQNLNHDAMYWYRQDPGQGLRLIYYSQIVNDFQKGDIAEGYSVSREKKESFPLTVTSAQKNPTAFYLCASSIRSSGDEQYFGPGTRLTVT.

V usage is TRBV28 and J usage is TRBJ2-7; D unresolved. Germline V gene lookup returns CDR1 MDHEN and CDR2 SYDVKM. The V gene lost 6 bases and the J gene lost 4 bases, with 19 bases spanning the gap. This CDR3 has 15 residues. CDR3 bases: TGTGCCAGCAGAAAGCCAGGCACCAAATCTTACGAGCAGTACTTC. It encodes CASRKPGTKSYEQYF.

A word on this clone: One junction end disagrees with the germline gene, perhaps due to a read error. The chain carries TRBV7-9 and TRBJ2-3, with D possibly matching TRBD2 (5 bases). The CDR3 has 17 amino acids. The germline V gene encodes CDR1 SEHNR and CDR2 FQNEAQ (reference sequence). The CDR3 spells CAGSLRRTERATDTQYF. The DNA of the CDR3 is TGTGCCGGCAGCTTACGTCGTACTGAGAGGGCTACAGATACGCAGTATTTT.

The chain recombines TRBV2 with TRBJ2-3; D is perhaps TRBD2 (6 bases). CDR3 length: 14 residues. CDR1 is SNHLY, CDR2 FYNNEI, per germline. V was clipped by 6 bases and J by 2 bases, with 12 bases between them. CDR3 DNA sequence: TGTGCCAGCAGAATGGGACTGAACACAGATACGCAGTATTTT. This gives the protein CASRMGLNTDTQYF.

The CDR3 protein is CASSQNRRERAFF. CDR3 in DNA: TGCGCCAGCAGCCAAAACAGAAGGGAGCGAGCTTTCTTT. The chain recombines TRBV4-3 with TRBJ1-1, with D unclear. The germline V and J ends were trimmed by 2 bases and 10 bases, with 14 bases remaining between them. Germline CDR1 reads LGHNA; CDR2 reads YSLEER. This CDR3 comprises 13 residues.

There are a few counts of this clone. The V call is TRBV6-5, the J call TRBJ1-6; weak D call: TRBD1 (5 bases). Germline CDR1 MNHEY, CDR2 SVGAGI. The germline V and J ends were trimmed by 8 bases and 0 bases, with 8 bases remaining between them. The CDR3 loop spans 14 amino acids. In DNA, the CDR3 is TGTGCCAGCGGGGGGGACTCCTATAATTCACCCCTCCACTTT. Its protein is CASGGDSYNSPLHF.

The rearrangement uses TRBV9 and TRBJ2-2; 8 positions match TRBD1. Trimming at V came to 4 bases and at J to 3 bases, leaving 8 bases not matched to a gene. Germline V lookup: CDR1 SGDLS, CDR2 YYNGEE. The CDR3 contains 16 residues. CDR3 loop: CASSIGQGEDTGELFF. In DNA, the CDR3 is TGTGCCAGCAGCATTGGACAGGGTGAGGACACCGGGGAGCTGTTTTTT. The full variable domain, rest sourced from reference TRBV9 and TRBJ2-2, is DSGVTQTPKHLITATGQRVTLRCSPRSGDLSVYWYQQSLDQGLQFLIQYYNGEERAKGNILERFSAQQFPDLHSELNLSSLELGDSALYFCASSIGQGEDTGELFFGEGSRLTVL.

The V call is TRBV27, the J call TRBJ2-2; D remains ambiguous. Germline CDR1 reads MNHEY; CDR2 reads SMNVEV (reference sequence). V shed 3 bases and J shed 5 bases, with 25 bases lying between them. The CDR3 is 19 amino acids. The CDR3 coding sequence is TGTGCCAGCAGTTTTCAGGTTCGACCGTCGTCGAGTTATACCGGGGAGCTGTTTTTT. Residues: CASSFQVRPSSSYTGELFF.

The chain carries TRBV7-9 and TRBJ1-6, with 7 bases aligning to TRBD1. Germline CDR1 is SEHNR and CDR2 is FQNEAQ (reference sequence). The CDR3 is 16 residues long. J was trimmed by 4 bases and V by 1 base; bases with no gene match: 4. In nucleotides, the CDR3 is TGTGCCAGCAGCTTAGGGACAGGATTTTATAATTCACCCCTCCACTTT. Residues: CASSLGTGFYNSPLHF.

This clone was seen only once. The chain has TRBV25-1 and TRBJ2-7; unclear D gene. Germline V gene data show CDR1 as MGHDK and CDR2 as SYGVNS. V shed 1 base and J shed 5 bases, with 6 bases lying between them. The CDR3 consists of 12 residues. The DNA of the CDR3 is TGTGCCAGCAGTGAATCACGGGACGAGCAGTACTTC. The encoded protein is CASSESRDEQYF.

The V call is TRBV27, the J call TRBJ2-1, with TRBD2 identical over 9 bases. Germline CDR1 MNHEY, CDR2 SMNVEV (reference sequence). The CDR3 is 15 amino acids. V shed 6 bases and J 2 bases; nucleotides not matched to a gene: 5. The CDR3 loop reads CASSSSGNAYNEQFF. The CDR3 nucleotides are TGTGCCAGCAGCTCTAGCGGGAACGCCTACAATGAGCAGTTCTTC.

The gene calls are TRBV9 and TRBJ1-1; 11 bases map to TRBD1. The J segment lost 5 bases and the V segment lost 3 bases, leaving 12 bases of the junction unmatched. The CDR3 is 17 residues long. Germline CDR1 reads SGDLS; CDR2 reads YYNGEE. CDR3 loop: CASSAGWGTGGWTEAFF. The CDR3 DNA is TGTGCCAGCAGCGCGGGGTGGGGGACAGGGGGATGGACTGAAGCTTTCTTT.

The gene calls are TRBV5-4 and TRBJ1-1; 8 bases are a match to TRBD1. CDR1 and CDR2 (germline): SGHNT, YYREEE (reference sequence). Trimming took 0 bases from V and 4 from J; bases not matched to a gene: 2. The CDR3 spans 14 residues. The CDR3 DNA reads TGTGCCAGCAGCTTGGGACAGGGGCCCACTGAAGCTTTCTTT. This translates into CASSLGQGPTEAFF.

This chain connects TRBV19 to TRBJ2-7; 10 bases are shared with TRBD2. Trimming removed 3 bases from V and 4 bases from J; junction bases left unmatched: 6. The CDR3 has 15 amino acids. CDR1 LNHDA and CDR2 SQIVND come from the germline V gene (reference sequence). CDR3 residues: CASSIQAGGRYEQYF. The DNA for the CDR3 is TGTGCCAGTAGTATTCAAGCGGGGGGGCGGTACGAGCAGTACTTC.